This T cell receptor (beta chain) was captured by sequencing in a study of blood T cell repertoires in COVID-19 (dated by TCRdb to the early 2020s). With respect to the entire study: Samples from collaborators originated in the United States, Italy and Spain and spanned both the acute and convalescent phases of COVID-19. The material from the prospective study consisted of cDNA or gDNA derived from T cells, B-cell-depleted T cells, or PBMCs. The dataset comprised deeply sampled blood TCRbeta repertoires from subjects exposed to, actively infected with, or recovered from COVID-19. The repertoires were made available in a free public database intended to serve as a resource for research on the immune response to SARS-CoV-2. The samples were drawn from the first 160 participants of the ongoing ImmuneRACE study and from 950 to 1,500 subjects provided by 6 global collaborators. A de-identified subject ID, COVID-19 status, age in years and sex were almost always included in the sample metadata. Where available, HLA class I and class II types were taken from metadata supplied by the sample provider and were not determined by assay-based typing.

A remark on this clone: Its antigen is not yet known. Per-base qualities were not stored, and no clone one base away is much larger.

Trimming removed 7 bases from V and 1 base from J, leaving 14 bases between the germline ends. The CDR3 contains 15 residues, cysteine and phenylalanine counted. The retained sequence is limited to the CDR3, 45 bases, with the frame set at the first base. CDR1 is given as LGHNT and CDR2 as FRNRAP, both from the germline V gene. In the prospective study, participants were about 18 to 95 years old, resided in fewer than 25 geographic areas of the United States, and were enrolled through a virtual design. In the prospective study, cohorts were assigned on the basis of participant-reported clinical history obtained from a screening survey and a study questionnaire. Recovered participants in ImmuneRACE Cohort 3 were defined as having two consecutive negative NP/OP PCR tests, clearance from a healthcare professional, or resolution of symptoms. Each participant in the prospective study had whole blood, serum and a nasopharyngeal or oropharyngeal swab collected by mobile phlebotomists. Participants in the prospective study had the option to provide additional blood draws and questionnaires over a roughly two-month period. Blood samples from the prospective study were shipped frozen or at room temperature prior to DNA extraction.

The paper as a whole reports these results and caveats: Clinical and demographic metadata were provided uncurated, with the amount varying by source and participant.

The immunoSEQ Assay, a bias-controlled multiplex PCR, was used to amplify TCRbeta CDR3 regions from genomic DNA. On the authors' methods: The number of nucleated cells in each sample was estimated from the amplification of reference gene primers within the assay. To quantify the absolute abundance of each unique TCRbeta CDR3 rearrangement, sequence reads were collapsed and filtered. Productive Simpson clonality was computed per sample as the square root of Simpson's diversity index over productive rearrangements. Here the immuneACCESS table is served through TCRdb, limited to in-frame sequences with V and J called. Missing clones are a known gap in these copies; in checked studies unresolved V genes cover under half, and the rest lacks a known reason. D and trimming were read from the DNA, whereas the V and J calls and clone size are those reported in that table. The sample data list approximately 280,000 clones, and around 85% of these were observed just once. The top ten clones comprise roughly 2.5% of the sample.

The specimen was PBMCs or T cells enriched from blood (not recorded which). Here the chain combines TRBV12-5 and TRBJ1-5, with the D gene uncertain. The sequence derives from a woman aged 50 to 65 who had recovered from COVID-19. In nucleotide form, the sequence is TGTGCTAGTGCCCCCGACGGGTCAAGCAATCAGCCCCAGCATTTT. It specifies CASAPDGSSNQPQHF.